Sequencing of this T cell receptor beta chain was carried out in a study of response to subunit inactivated influenza vaccine. Findings and limits, study-wide: Each seasonal flu vaccination may recruit only limited new T cells, authors suggested.

Germline V CDR1 and CDR2: SGDLS, YYNGEE. Trimming shortened V by 3 bases and J by 4 bases, and 19 bases separated the two germline ends. The CDR3 totals 16 residues. This clonotype came up a few times. The antigen is undetermined. TCRdb reprocessed the RT-PCR reads via MiXCR and lists one record per CDR3 protein. The table records over 800,000 distinct CDR3 sequences, roughly 20% of them present only once. This chain connects TRBV9 to TRBJ2-5, with D uncertain. The sample consisted of PBMCs from blood, taken 5 to 6 days after vaccination. This TCR was sampled from a man aged 45 to 65 who received an inactivated influenza vaccine. This chain's CDR3 is CASSAYLEVGRETQYF. The CDR3 DNA is TGTGCCAGCAGCGCATATCTAGAGGTCGGCCGAGAGACCCAGTACTTC.